This T cell receptor beta chain was sequenced in a study of blood T cell repertoires in COVID-19. Clones were sequenced by immunoSEQ multiplex PCR, and TCRdb holds only the in-frame ones, with some missing. Among more than 60,000 clones listed, approximately 84% were seen once. Germline CDR1 is MNHEY and CDR2 is SVGAGI. The CDR3 has 12 amino acids. V gave up 6 bases and J gave up 7 bases; unmatched junction bases: 3. In its sample, this clone was seen once. The V call is TRBV6-5, the J call TRBJ1-1, with TRBD1 identical over 9 bases. The clonotype was recovered from a man in his 60s with active or convalescent COVID-19. Sequencing used peripheral blood. The DNA of the CDR3 is TGTGCCAGCAGCTGGACAGGGGTTGAAGCTTTCTTT. Its protein product is CASSWTGVEAFF.